The rows below give T cell receptor beta chains drawn from one sample of a study of blood T cells in healthy people across ages. TCRdb independently ran MiXCR on the 5' RACE reads; one entry per CDR3 protein. Of some 860,000 distinct CDR3 sequences listed, 45% to 70% are singletons. Sequencing input: blood. The receptors were gathered from a man aged 35 to 55 in good health. CDR3s include the opening cysteine and the closing phenylalanine or tryptophan. The order of the fields is D gene, J gene, clone size, V gene, CDR3 DNA, CDR3 protein. The D gene is left open where the match is weak. Clone size is given for some rows only: seen once, a few or many times, or a class if the clone is expanded.

D gene: NA; J gene: TRBJ2-5; clone size: few; V gene: TRBV24-1; CDR3 DNA: TGTGCCACCAGTGACTGGGAGACCCAAGAGACCCAGTACTTC; CDR3 protein: CATSDWETQETQYF
D gene: TRBD1; J gene: TRBJ2-5; clone size: NA; V gene: TRBV20-1; CDR3 DNA: TGCAGTGCTAGCTCCGGGACAGGGACCCAAGAGACCCAGTACTTC; CDR3 protein: CSASSGTGTQETQYF
D gene: NA; J gene: TRBJ2-3; clone size: NA; V gene: TRBV6-2/TRBV6-3; CDR3 DNA: TGTGCCAGCAGTTATCCTACAGATACGCAGTATTTT; CDR3 protein: CASSYPTDTQYF
D gene: TRBD2; J gene: TRBJ2-1; clone size: once; V gene: TRBV5-1; CDR3 DNA: TGCGCCAGCAGCCTCGCCGGGACTAGCGGGGGGGGCTTAGGGAATGAGCAGTTCTTC; CDR3 protein: CASSLAGTSGGGLGNEQFF
D gene: TRBD1; J gene: TRBJ2-3; clone size: many; V gene: TRBV4-3; CDR3 DNA: TGCGCCAGCAGCCAGGAACGACAGGGGGCAGATACGCAGTATTTT; CDR3 protein: CASSQERQGADTQYF
D gene: NA; J gene: TRBJ2-3; clone size: few; V gene: TRBV7-2; CDR3 DNA: TGTGCCAGCAGCACGCGAAGAGGTGGCACAGATACGCAGTATTTT; CDR3 protein: CASSTRRGGTDTQYF
D gene: NA; J gene: TRBJ1-6; clone size: NA; V gene: TRBV14; CDR3 DNA: TGTGCCAGCAGCCAAGAGGCAGCTAATTCACCCCTCCACTTT; CDR3 protein: CASSQEAANSPLHF
D gene: NA; J gene: TRBJ1-1; clone size: NA; V gene: TRBV29-1; CDR3 DNA: TGCAGCGTGGCACAGGGAGGGAACACTGAAGCTTTCTTT; CDR3 protein: CSVAQGGNTEAFF
D gene: TRBD2; J gene: TRBJ2-3; clone size: NA; V gene: TRBV29-1; CDR3 DNA: TGCAGCGCTACACCGGGACTAGCGGGAGAGGGAAGGACAGATACGCAGTATTTT; CDR3 protein: CSATPGLAGEGRTDTQYF
D gene: TRBD1; J gene: TRBJ2-7; clone size: few; V gene: TRBV5-1; CDR3 DNA: TGCGCCAGCAGCTTGATCCCCGGGACAGATAACAATGAGCAGTACTTC; CDR3 protein: CASSLIPGTDNNEQYF
D gene: TRBD1; J gene: TRBJ2-5; clone size: once; V gene: TRBV7-3; CDR3 DNA: TGTGCCAGCGCCCTAGACAGGGGTTCCCAAGAGACCCAGTACTTC; CDR3 protein: CASALDRGSQETQYF
D gene: TRBD1; J gene: TRBJ1-2; clone size: NA; V gene: TRBV11-3; CDR3 DNA: TGTGCCAGCAGACAGGGACAGGGGGATTCCTATGGCTACACCTTC; CDR3 protein: CASRQGQGDSYGYTF
D gene: NA; J gene: TRBJ1-2; clone size: NA; V gene: TRBV6-5; CDR3 DNA: TGTGCCAGCAGATTAACGGGCTGCACCTTC; CDR3 protein: CASRLTGCTF
D gene: TRBD2; J gene: TRBJ2-7; clone size: few; V gene: TRBV6-5; CDR3 DNA: TGTGCCAGCAGGGGACTAGCGGCGTCCTACGAGCAGTACTTC; CDR3 protein: CASRGLAASYEQYF
D gene: TRBD2; J gene: TRBJ2-3; clone size: NA; V gene: TRBV9; CDR3 DNA: TGTGCCAGCAGCGTAGTGGTAGCGGGGACAGATACGCAGTATTTT; CDR3 protein: CASSVVVAGTDTQYF
D gene: NA; J gene: TRBJ1-2; clone size: NA; V gene: TRBV6-1; CDR3 DNA: TGTGCCAGCAGTGAAACCCTTACAGATGGCTCTGGCTACACCTTC; CDR3 protein: CASSETLTDGSGYTF
D gene: NA; J gene: TRBJ2-3; clone size: NA; V gene: TRBV20-1; CDR3 DNA: TGCAGTGCTAGCCAGGGTATTGGCACAGATACGCAGTATTTT; CDR3 protein: CSASQGIGTDTQYF
D gene: NA; J gene: TRBJ1-4; clone size: NA; V gene: TRBV7-9; CDR3 DNA: TGTGCCAGCAGCCCAGCCGCCCTCGAGGGACGGAAACTGTTTTTT; CDR3 protein: CASSPAALEGRKLFF
D gene: TRBD1; J gene: TRBJ1-2; clone size: NA; V gene: TRBV20-1; CDR3 DNA: TGCAGTGCAACACAGGGGGCGGCCTATGGCTACACCTTC; CDR3 protein: CSATQGAAYGYTF
D gene: NA; J gene: TRBJ1-1; clone size: NA; V gene: TRBV5-1; CDR3 DNA: TGCGCCAGCAGCCTAGGACAGTCTAACACTGAAGCTTTCTTT; CDR3 protein: CASSLGQSNTEAFF
D gene: NA; J gene: TRBJ2-1; clone size: NA; V gene: TRBV12-3/TRBV12-4; CDR3 DNA: TGTGCCAGCAGTTTTTTAACCTCCGGCTCCTACAATGAGCAGTTCTTC; CDR3 protein: CASSFLTSGSYNEQFF
D gene: NA; J gene: TRBJ2-3; clone size: NA; V gene: TRBV12-3/TRBV12-4; CDR3 DNA: TGTGCCAGCGGACAGACAGTGAGAGCAGATACGCAGTATTTT; CDR3 protein: CASGQTVRADTQYF
D gene: TRBD2; J gene: TRBJ2-3; clone size: once; V gene: TRBV11-2; CDR3 DNA: TGTGCCAGCAACCAAGGCGGGAGAGGGGCAGATACGCAGTATTTT; CDR3 protein: CASNQGGRGADTQYF
D gene: NA; J gene: TRBJ2-7; clone size: once; V gene: TRBV28; CDR3 DNA: TGTGCCAGCAGTTTTGATCCCGTACCCTACGAGCAGTACTTC; CDR3 protein: CASSFDPVPYEQYF
D gene: NA; J gene: TRBJ2-5; clone size: NA; V gene: TRBV28; CDR3 DNA: TGTGCCAGCAGTTTAGTAATGGGGGCGAAGACCCAGTACTTC; CDR3 protein: CASSLVMGAKTQYF
D gene: NA; J gene: TRBJ1-1; clone size: few; V gene: TRBV19; CDR3 DNA: TGTGCCAGTAGAGGGACGGCGAACACTGAAGCTTTCTTT; CDR3 protein: CASRGTANTEAFF
D gene: TRBD1; J gene: TRBJ1-6; clone size: NA; V gene: TRBV20-1; CDR3 DNA: TGCAGTGCTAGAGAACGGGACAGGGGGCGAAATTCACCCCTCCACTTT; CDR3 protein: CSARERDRGRNSPLHF
D gene: NA; J gene: TRBJ1-5; clone size: NA; V gene: TRBV18; CDR3 DNA: TGTGCCAGCTCACCACTACGGGAAGGGCAGCCCCAGCATTTT; CDR3 protein: CASSPLREGQPQHF
D gene: NA; J gene: TRBJ2-2; clone size: NA; V gene: TRBV29-1; CDR3 DNA: TGCAGCGTTGATGGCACAAGGGGGGACACCGGGGAGCTGTTTTTT; CDR3 protein: CSVDGTRGDTGELFF
D gene: NA; J gene: TRBJ2-1; clone size: NA; V gene: TRBV7-9; CDR3 DNA: TGTGCCAGCAGCTTTAGGGGTACGAGCTCCTACAATGAGCAGTTCTTC; CDR3 protein: CASSFRGTSSYNEQFF
D gene: NA; J gene: TRBJ1-2; clone size: NA; V gene: TRBV7-3; CDR3 DNA: TGTGCCAGCAGCTTGGCTGGGGATTCCTATGGCTACACCTTC; CDR3 protein: CASSLAGDSYGYTF
D gene: NA; J gene: TRBJ1-2; clone size: many; V gene: TRBV4-3; CDR3 DNA: TGCGCCAGCAGCCAAGTGGGGATTACATCCTACACCTTC; CDR3 protein: CASSQVGITSYTF
D gene: NA; J gene: TRBJ1-1; clone size: NA; V gene: TRBV5-1; CDR3 DNA: TGCGCCAGCGGGGAAGACAGTAAGAATGAAGCTTTCTTT; CDR3 protein: CASGEDSKNEAFF
D gene: NA; J gene: TRBJ2-5; clone size: NA; V gene: TRBV6-6; CDR3 DNA: TGTGCCAGCAGTTACTCGCGGGGAACGTACCAAGAGACCCAGTACTTC; CDR3 protein: CASSYSRGTYQETQYF
D gene: NA; J gene: TRBJ1-5; clone size: NA; V gene: TRBV12-5; CDR3 DNA: TGTGCTAGTGGTTGGGACCAGCCCCAGCATTTT; CDR3 protein: CASGWDQPQHF
D gene: NA; J gene: TRBJ2-2; clone size: NA; V gene: TRBV4-1; CDR3 DNA: TGCGCCAGCAGCCAAGAGGACGCGGTAACCGGGGAGCTGTTTTTT; CDR3 protein: CASSQEDAVTGELFF
D gene: NA; J gene: TRBJ2-7; clone size: few; V gene: TRBV29-1; CDR3 DNA: TGCAGCGTCGTAGATAGCGCCGGACCTCACGCCTACGAGCAGTACTTC; CDR3 protein: CSVVDSAGPHAYEQYF
D gene: NA; J gene: TRBJ2-7; clone size: NA; V gene: TRBV21-1; CDR3 DNA: TGTGCCAGCAGCATCCGAAAGGGACAGGGGAACTACGAGCAGTACTTC; CDR3 protein: CASSIRKGQGNYEQYF
D gene: NA; J gene: TRBJ1-2; clone size: few; V gene: TRBV13; CDR3 DNA: TGTGCCAGCAGCCCACGGGCCCAGTTAGATGGTGGCTACACCTTC; CDR3 protein: CASSPRAQLDGGYTF
D gene: TRBD1; J gene: TRBJ2-7; clone size: once; V gene: TRBV15; CDR3 DNA: TGTGCCACCAGCACCGGGACAGAGGGCGAGCAGTACTTC; CDR3 protein: CATSTGTEGEQYF
D gene: NA; J gene: TRBJ2-7; clone size: NA; V gene: TRBV10-3; CDR3 DNA: TGTGCCATCAGTGACAGAGTGGACAATGAGCAGTACTTC; CDR3 protein: CAISDRVDNEQYF
D gene: NA; J gene: TRBJ2-1; clone size: NA; V gene: TRBV5-4; CDR3 DNA: TGTGCCAGCAGCCCAGGGACGAATCAAGGTTTGGAGCAGTTCTTC; CDR3 protein: CASSPGTNQGLEQFF